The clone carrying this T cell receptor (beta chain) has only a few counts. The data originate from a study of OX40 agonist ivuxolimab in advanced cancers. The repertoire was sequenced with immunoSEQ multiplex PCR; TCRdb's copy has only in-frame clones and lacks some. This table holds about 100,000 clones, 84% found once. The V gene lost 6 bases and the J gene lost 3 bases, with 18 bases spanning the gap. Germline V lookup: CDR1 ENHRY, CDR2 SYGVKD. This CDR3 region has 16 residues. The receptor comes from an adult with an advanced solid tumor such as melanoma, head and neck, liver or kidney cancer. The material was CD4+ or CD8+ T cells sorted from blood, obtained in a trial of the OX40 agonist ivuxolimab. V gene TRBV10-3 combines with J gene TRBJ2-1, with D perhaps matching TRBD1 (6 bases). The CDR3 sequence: CAIRPGDLIDYNEQFF. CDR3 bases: TGTGCCATCAGGCCAGGGGATTTAATCGACTACAATGAGCAGTTCTTC.